This record covers a single T cell receptor (beta chain). Trimming at V came to 4 bases and at J to 6 bases, leaving 2 bases not matched to a gene. The CDR3 spans 13 residues. The germline V gene encodes CDR1 MNHEY and CDR2 SMNVEV (reference sequence). Two negative PCRs, clearance, or symptom resolution characterized the recovered Cohort 3 donors. The sample is drawn from a study of blood T cell repertoires in COVID-19. Study in general: Italy, Spain and the United States were the sources of the convalescent and acute COVID-19 samples. PBMCs, B-cell-depleted T cells, or T cells provided the cDNA or gDNA that made up the material.

Original processing notes: Counts of nucleated cells, estimated from reference gene primer amplification, were obtained. Using immunoSEQ multiplex PCR, the repertoire was profiled, and TCRdb retains in-frame clones only, with some absent. That table furnishes V, J and clone size, whereas the DNA furnished D and trimming. The data contain about 250,000 clones, roughly 88% of them singletons. The receptor was derived from a woman aged 25-40 years who had recovered from COVID-19. This chain connects TRBV27 to TRBJ1-2; 10 nucleotides align to TRBD1. The sample was PBMCs or T cells enriched from blood (not recorded which). The DNA of the CDR3 is TGTGCCAGCAGTTCGACAGGGGGCGATGGCTACACCTTC. Protein product: CASSSTGGDGYTF.